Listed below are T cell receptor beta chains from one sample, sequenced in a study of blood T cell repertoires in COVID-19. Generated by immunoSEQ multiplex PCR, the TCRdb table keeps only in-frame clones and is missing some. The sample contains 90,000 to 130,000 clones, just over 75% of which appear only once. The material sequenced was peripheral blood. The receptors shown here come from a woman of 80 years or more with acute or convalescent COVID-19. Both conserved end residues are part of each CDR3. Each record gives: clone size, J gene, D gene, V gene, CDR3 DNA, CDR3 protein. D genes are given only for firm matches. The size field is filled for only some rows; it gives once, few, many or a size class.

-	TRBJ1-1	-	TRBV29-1	TGCAGCGTTCTGAGAAACACTGAAGCTTTCTTT	CSVLRNTEAFF
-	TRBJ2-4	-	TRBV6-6	TGTGCCAGCAGCCCGGACATTCTTCTGGACAAAAACATTCAGTACTTC	CASSPDILLDKNIQYF
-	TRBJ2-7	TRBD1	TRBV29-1	TGCAGCGTTCGGGGACAGGGAAGTTTCGAGCAGTACTTC	CSVRGQGSFEQYF
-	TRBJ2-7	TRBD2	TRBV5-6	TGTGCCAGCAGCCCGTCGCCAGCGGGAAACTCCTACGAGCAGTACTTC	CASSPSPAGNSYEQYF
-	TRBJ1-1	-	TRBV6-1	TGTGCCAGCAGTGAACTGGGGGCTGGCAACACTGAAGCTTTCTTT	CASSELGAGNTEAFF
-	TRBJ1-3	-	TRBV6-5	TGTGCCAGCCAAGCAAGCTCTGGAAACACCATATATTTT	CASQASSGNTIYF
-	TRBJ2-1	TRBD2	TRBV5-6	TGTGCCAGCAGCCATAACCCCACTAGCGGGGCCTACAATGAGCAGTTCTTC	CASSHNPTSGAYNEQFF
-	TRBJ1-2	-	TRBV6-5	TGTGCCAGCAGTTACTCGACAGGAGAGAATGGCTACACCTTC	CASSYSTGENGYTF
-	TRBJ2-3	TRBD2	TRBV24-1	TGTGCCACCAGTGATTTAGGCGGGAGGACTAGCACAGATACGCAGTATTTT	CATSDLGGRTSTDTQYF
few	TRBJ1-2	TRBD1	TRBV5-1	TGCGCCAGCAGCTTGGACAGGGGTGGCTACACCTTC	CASSLDRGGYTF
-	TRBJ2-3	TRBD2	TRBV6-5	TGTGCCAGCAGTCGCCGGGGGGGCAGCCCAGATACGCAGTATTTT	CASSRRGGSPDTQYF
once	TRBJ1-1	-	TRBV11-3	TGTGCCAGCAGCTCGAGGGCTGGGCAGACTGAAGCTTTCTTT	CASSSRAGQTEAFF
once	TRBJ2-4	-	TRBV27	TGTGCCAGCAGTCTCGGCGGTCCCACCAAAAACATTCAGTACTTC	CASSLGGPTKNIQYF
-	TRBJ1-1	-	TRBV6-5	TGTGCCAGCAGTTCCCCCCGGAACACTGAAGCTTTCTTT	CASSSPRNTEAFF
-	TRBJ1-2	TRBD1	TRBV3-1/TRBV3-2	TGTGCCAGCAGCCAAGATCTGGGACAGGGCTATGGCTACACCTTC	CASSQDLGQGYGYTF
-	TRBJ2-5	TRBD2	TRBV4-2	TGTGCCAGCAGCCAAGATCATCCGGGACTACTACAAGAGACCCAGTACTTC	CASSQDHPGLLQETQYF
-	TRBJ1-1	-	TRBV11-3	TGTGCCAGCAGCTCCGAAGGGACCAGGACAGACACTGAAGCTTTCTTT	CASSSEGTRTDTEAFF
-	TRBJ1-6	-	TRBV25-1	TGTGCCAGCAGTGAATACGGGATTCTGAGCTCCTATAATTCACCCCTCCACTTT	CASSEYGILSSYNSPLHF
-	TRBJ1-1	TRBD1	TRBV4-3	TGCGCCAGCAGCCAATCCCGGACAGGGCTCGGCGCTTTCTTT	CASSQSRTGLGAFF
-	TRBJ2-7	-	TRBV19	TGTGCCAGTAGCCGGGGAGGTTCATCCGACGAGCAGTACTTC	CASSRGGSSDEQYF
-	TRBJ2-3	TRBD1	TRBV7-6	TGTGCCAGCAGCTCGGACACCGGGACAGGGGGCAGAGATACGCAGTATTTT	CASSSDTGTGGRDTQYF
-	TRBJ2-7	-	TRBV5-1	TGCGCCAGCAGCCCAGGGTGGCACGAGCAGTACTTC	CASSPGWHEQYF
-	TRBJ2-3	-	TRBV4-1	TGCGCCAGCAGCCAAGGTCCTAGTACTAGCACAGATACGCAGTATTTT	CASSQGPSTSTDTQYF
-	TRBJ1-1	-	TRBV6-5	TGTGCCAGCAGTTACGCCGGGGGACGGGGCACTGAAGCTTTCTTT	CASSYAGGRGTEAFF
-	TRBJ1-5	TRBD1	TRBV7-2	TGTGCCAGCAGCTTAAGACAGGGAAATCAGCCCCAGCATTTT	CASSLRQGNQPQHF
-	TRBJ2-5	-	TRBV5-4	TGTGCCAGCAGCTTGGTTTCAGAAGAGACCCAGTACTTC	CASSLVSEETQYF
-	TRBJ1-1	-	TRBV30	TGTGCCTGGAGTGTTTCCAGGGACACTGAAGCTTTCTTT	CAWSVSRDTEAFF
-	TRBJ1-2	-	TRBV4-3	TGCGCCAGCAGCCAAGCGGGGTCCAACTCTAACTATGGCTACACCTTC	CASSQAGSNSNYGYTF
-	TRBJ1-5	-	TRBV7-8	TGTGCCAGCAGCTTAGGCGGGGGCCTGTTTAGCAATCAGCCCCAGCATTTT	CASSLGGGLFSNQPQHF
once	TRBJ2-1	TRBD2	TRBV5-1	TGCGCCAGCAGCCCAACTAGCGGAGCGTACAATGAGCAGTTCTTC	CASSPTSGAYNEQFF
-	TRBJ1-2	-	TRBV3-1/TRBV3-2	TGTGCCAGCAGCTTTATAGGAGCGGATGGCTACACCTTC	CASSFIGADGYTF
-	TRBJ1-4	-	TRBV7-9	TGTGCCAGCAGCTTAGAAGGCGGTGAAAAACTGTTTTTT	CASSLEGGEKLFF
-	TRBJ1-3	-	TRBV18	TGTGCCAGCTCCAATCCCGGAAACACCATATATTTT	CASSNPGNTIYF
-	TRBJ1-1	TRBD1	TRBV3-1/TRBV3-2	TGTGCCAGCAGCCGACAGGGGTCTTTTCCTGAAGCTTTCTTT	CASSRQGSFPEAFF
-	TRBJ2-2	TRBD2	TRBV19	TGTGCCAGCAACCGACTAGCGTTAACCGGGGAGCTGTTTTTT	CASNRLALTGELFF
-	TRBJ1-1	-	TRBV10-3	TGTGCCATCAGTGAGGAGGGATTGAACACTGAAGCTTTCTTT	CAISEEGLNTEAFF
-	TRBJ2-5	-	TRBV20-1	TGCAGTGGACACTGGCGAGAGACCCAGTACTTC	CSGHWRETQYF
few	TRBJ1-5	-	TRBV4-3	TGCGCCAGCAGCCAAGATTTTGCAGGGGCCGTCCAGCCCCAGCATTTT	CASSQDFAGAVQPQHF
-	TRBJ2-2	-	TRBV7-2	TGTGCCAGCAGCCTACGGACAAGGAACACCGGGGAGCTGTTTTTT	CASSLRTRNTGELFF
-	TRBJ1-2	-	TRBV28	TGTGCCAGCAGTGTAGGACAGAGCTCCTATGGCTACACCTTC	CASSVGQSSYGYTF
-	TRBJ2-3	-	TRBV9	TGTGCCAGCAGCCCCAGGACTGGCACAGATACGCAGTATTTT	CASSPRTGTDTQYF
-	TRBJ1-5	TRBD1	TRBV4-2	TGTGCCAGCAGCCAAGGGGGACAGGGTGTATCTCCCGTCCCCCAGCATTTT	CASSQGGQGVSPVPQHF
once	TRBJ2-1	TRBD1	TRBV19	TGTGCCAGTAGTACCGGACAGGGGGAGTCCTACAATGAGCAGTTCTTC	CASSTGQGESYNEQFF
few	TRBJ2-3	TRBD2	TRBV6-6	TGTGCCAGCAGTCTGGGACTAGCGGGGTTTGGGGCAGATACGCAGTATTTT	CASSLGLAGFGADTQYF
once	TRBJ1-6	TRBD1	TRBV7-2	TGTGCCAGCAGCTTGGGACAGGGCGCGAGTAATTCACCCCTCCACTTT	CASSLGQGASNSPLHF